Listed here are 19 T cell receptor beta chains from one sample, sequenced in a study of T cell repertoires in cytomegalovirus infection. From the reads, TCRdb called clonotypes with MiXCR, one entry per CDR3 protein. The table lists more than 400,000 distinct CDR3 sequences, around a quarter of them singletons. Input material: PBMCs. These receptors came from a human donor in good health (CMV status not recorded). Some clones in this sample may be carry-over from other donors' samples.

This clonotype has just a few counts. The chain combines TRBV6-4 with TRBJ2-3; 7 nucleotides agree with TRBD2. In germline, CDR1 is MRHNA, CDR2 SNTAGT. This CDR3 has 14 residues. Trimming took 0 bases from V and 11 from J; bases not matched to a gene: 8. The DNA of the CDR3 is TGTGCCAGCAGTGACTCAGGCGAAGCGGGAAGGCAGTATTTT. This sequence encodes CASSDSGEAGRQYF.

This clonotype was observed many times. The J gene is TRBJ2-1, the V gene TRBV7-2, with 10 bases that match TRBD2. CDR1 and CDR2 (germline): SGHTA, FQGNSA. The CDR3 extends over 18 amino acids. Unmatched junction bases numbered 17, after V lost 4 bases and J lost 8 bases. CDR3 residues: CASSSYPSSSGSIYEQFF. In DNA, the CDR3 is TGTGCCAGCAGCTCCTACCCGTCGTCTAGCGGGAGCATCTATGAGCAGTTCTTC.

A remark on this clonotype: A much larger clone sits a single nucleotide away, making a read error possible. The V gene is TRBV7-2, the J gene TRBJ1-5, with D hard to call. Deletions cut 11 bases from V and 5 bases from J, with 16 bases between. Per the germline V gene, CDR1 is SGHTA and CDR2 is FQGNSA. The CDR3 loop spans 13 amino acids. This chain's CDR3 is CACAPYRDQPQHF. As DNA, the CDR3 is TGTGCCTGCGCCCCTTATCGGGATCAGCCCCAGCATTTT.

The chain carries TRBV29-1 and TRBJ1-2; possibly TRBD1 for D (6 bases). This CDR3 is built from 12 residues. CDR1 and CDR2 (germline): SQVTM, ANQGSEA. The V gene lost 7 bases and the J gene lost 3 bases, with 12 bases spanning the gap. The CDR3 DNA sequence: TGCAGCGCGGAGGGGGTCGACTATGGCTACACCTTC. It yields the protein CSAEGVDYGYTF.

V gene TRBV14 combines with J gene TRBJ2-3; the D call may be TRBD1 or TRBD2 (5 bases each). This CDR3 is built from 17 residues. Per germline, CDR1 SGHDN and CDR2 FVKESK. With 4 bases removed from V and 5 bases from J, the gap between germline ends came to 22 bases. CDR3 region: CASSLALQRPGGDTQYF. DNA for the CDR3: TGTGCCAGCAGCCTCGCTCTCCAGCGTCCTGGGGGAGATACGCAGTATTTT.

This clonotype has just a few counts. The chain carries TRBV4-3 and TRBJ1-2; the match to TRBD1 covers 8 bases. Trimming cost V 3 bases and J 6 bases; bases outside gene matches: 12. Germline assignment: CDR1 LGHNA and CDR2 YSLEER. The CDR3 has 16 amino acids. The CDR3 coding sequence is TGCGCCAGCAGCCAGGCTCGACAGGGGAGAGTAGATGGCTACACCTTC. Its protein product is CASSQARQGRVDGYTF.

The chain links TRBV4-3 to TRBJ1-6; D is ambiguous. Germline CDR1 and CDR2: LGHNA and YSLEER. The ends were cut back, 0 bases at V and 10 bases at J, with 7 bases in the middle. The CDR3 loop spans 13 amino acids. CDR3 bases: TGCGCCAGCAGCCAAGATCCGAGATCACCCCTCCACTTT. It is translated as CASSQDPRSPLHF.

Comments on this clonotype: A much more abundant neighbour one base away suggests this may be a read error. V is TRBV19 and J is TRBJ1-5; no clear D gene. Germline V CDR1 and CDR2: LNHDA, SQIVND (reference sequence). The length of the CDR3 is 16 residues. The CDR3 bases are TGTGCCAGTAGTATGGGAAGGGCGCAGGCCTTTCAGTCCCAGCATTTT. Translating it yields CASSMGRAQAFQSQHF. The entire variable domain, with the rest obtained from reference TRBV19 and TRBJ1-5, is as follows: DGGITQSPKYLFRKEGQNVTLSCEQNLNHDAMYWYRQDPGQGLRLIYYSQIVNDFQKGDIAEGYSVSREKKESFPLTVTSAQKNPTAFYLCASSMGRAQAFQSQHFGDGTRLSIL.

This clonotype has ten or more counts. CDR3 region: CASSMQFNYGYTF. Here the CDR3 DNA reads TGTGCCAGCAGCATGCAGTTTAACTATGGCTACACCTTC. The chain is built from TRBV7-2 and TRBJ1-2, with no clear D. This CDR3 is 13 amino acids long. The germline CDR1 and CDR2 sequences are SGHTA and FQGNSA. V shed 5 bases and J shed 1 base, with 8 bases lying between them. The full variable domain, its missing parts supplied by reference TRBV7-2 and TRBJ1-2, is GAGVSQSPSNKVTEKGKDVELRCDPISGHTALYWYRQSLGQGLEFLIYFQGNSAPDKSGLPSDRFSAERTGGSVSTLTIQRTQQEDSAVYLCASSMQFNYGYTFGSGTRLTVV.

This clonotype has just a few counts. This rearrangement joins TRBV12-3 or TRBV12-4 to TRBJ1-2; D is undetermined. CDR3 length equals 13 residues. V lost 4 bases to trimming and J lost 7 bases, with 13 bases between them. In nucleotides, the CDR3 is TGTGCCAGCAGTTCTGGTGACTTAGCTGGCTACACCTTC. This sequence encodes CASSSGDLAGYTF.

The chain recombines TRBV4-2 with TRBJ1-3; TRBD1 aligns across 9 bases. Germline loops: CDR1 LGHNA, CDR2 YNFKEQ. V lost 3 bases and J lost 4; bases outside the gene matches: 4. The CDR3 totals 15 residues. Here the CDR3 DNA reads TGTGCCAGCAGCCAGCACAGGGGGCTCGGAAACACCATATATTTT. Amino acids: CASSQHRGLGNTIYF.

The chain joins TRBV7-3 to TRBJ2-1; D is undetermined. The CDR3 is made up of 15 amino acids. The V and J ends lost 5 bases and 0 bases respectively, with 11 bases between them. Germline-derived CDR1 and CDR2 are SGHTA and FQGTGA. The CDR3 is CASSDTQPSYNEQFF. CDR3 bases: TGTGCCAGCAGCGACACTCAGCCCTCCTACAATGAGCAGTTCTTC.

Only a few counts were recorded for this clonotype. This chain joins TRBV27 and TRBJ1-1; D perhaps matches TRBD1 (5 bases). The CDR3 totals 14 residues. V was cut by 6 bases and J by 1 base, with 12 bases left in between. Germline V CDR1 and CDR2: MNHEY, SMNVEV (reference sequence). CDR3: CASSPQGWNTEAFF. The CDR3 coding sequence is TGTGCCAGCAGCCCTCAGGGTTGGAACACTGAAGCTTTCTTT.

The gene calls are TRBV7-2 and TRBJ2-3; D not resolved. The CDR3 sequence is 17 residues long. V was clipped by 0 bases and J by 4 bases, with 17 bases between them. Germline loops: CDR1 SGHTA, CDR2 FQGNSA. The CDR3 loop reads CASSLALLGRAPDTQYF. The CDR3 bases are TGTGCCAGCAGCTTAGCATTGCTAGGCCGGGCCCCAGATACGCAGTATTTT.

The rearrangement links TRBV19 to TRBJ1-1; no definite D call. Germline values: CDR1 LNHDA, CDR2 SQIVND (reference sequence). Trimming pared 3 bases from V and 1 base from J, leaving 9 bases between. The CDR3 is made up of 14 amino acids. The CDR3 nucleotides are TGTGCCAGTAGTATGGGAAGGTGGAACACTGAAGCTTTCTTT. Translated: CASSMGRWNTEAFF.

The V gene is TRBV11-2, the J gene TRBJ1-4; D is possibly TRBD1 (5 bases). CDR1 and CDR2 (germline): SGHAT, FQNNGV. This CDR3 has 13 amino acids. Trimming took off 8 bases at V and 5 bases at J, with 12 bases between the two ends. The CDR3 DNA is TGTGCCAGCGTAAGGGGTCCAAATGAAAAACTGTTTTTT. Its protein product is CASVRGPNEKLFF. Using reference TRBV11-2 and TRBJ1-4 for the parts outside the CDR3, the full variable domain is EAGVAQSPRYKIIEKRQSVAFWCNPISGHATLYWYQQILGQGPKLLIQFQNNGVVDDSQLPKDRFSAERLKGVDSTLKIQPAKLEDSAVYLCASVRGPNEKLFFGSGTQLSVL.

This clonotype was observed a handful of times. The DNA of the CDR3 is TGTGCCAGCAGACCGATGACCGGGAACCGGCACGCTGAGCAGTTCTTC. This translates into CASRPMTGNRHAEQFF. This chain connects TRBV2 to TRBJ2-1; the D gene is possibly TRBD2 (5 bases). Germline V lookup: CDR1 SNHLY, CDR2 FYNNEI. The germline V and J ends were trimmed by 6 bases and 9 bases, with 24 bases remaining between them. The CDR3 covers 16 residues.

This clonotype was counted a few times. The V call is TRBV12-3 or TRBV12-4, the J call TRBJ2-7; 13 bases are a match to TRBD2. The CDR3 consists of 15 residues. With 5 bases clipped from V and 2 bases from J, the junction kept 3 bases outside the gene matches. The CDR3 is CASSPLAGGTYEQYF. CDR3 coding DNA: TGTGCCAGCAGTCCACTAGCGGGAGGGACCTACGAGCAGTACTTC.

The sample holds a few counts of this clonotype. CDR3 region: CASSVGRVGIQYF. As DNA, the CDR3 is TGTGCCAGCAGCGTCGGGCGGGTGGGCATTCAGTACTTC. The chain links TRBV28 to TRBJ2-4, with a tentative D call TRBD2 (5 bases). The CDR3 length is 13 residues. Per the germline V gene, CDR1 is MDHEN and CDR2 is SYDVKM. V was clipped by 6 bases and J by 9 bases, with 15 bases between them. Looking up the rest from reference TRBV28 and TRBJ2-4 gives the full variable domain: DVKVTQSSRYLVKRTGEKVFLECVQDMDHENMFWYRQDPGLGLRLIYFSYDVKMKEKGDIPEGYSVSREKKERFSLILESASTNQTSMYLCASSVGRVGIQYFGAGTRLSVL.